The 27 T cell receptor beta chains given below trace back to one sample, sequenced in a study of identical twins (TCRdb year 2016). Libraries were prepared through 5' RACE. For sequencing, an Illumina HiSeq 2000 was employed. The raw public reads went through TCRdb reprocessing: fastp at Q25, MiXCR clone calling, in-frame beta chains kept. Under each unique CDR3 protein, matching rows form one entry showing the most common genes and DNA. The sample profile shows hundreds of thousands of distinct CDR3 sequences; 8.6% of them were found once. Approximately 0.94% of the sample is held by the ten biggest clonotypes. The sample was also reused in another study, on yellow fever vaccine responses in identical twins.

The sequenced material came from PBMCs. The receptors stem from a woman between 18 and 29 years old in good health.

This clonotype was counted ten times or more. The rearrangement joins TRBV6-1 to TRBJ1-6; 8 positions match TRBD1. CDR3 length equals 14 residues. Germline CDR1 reads MNHNS; CDR2 reads SASEGT. The ends lost 6 bases at V and 8 bases at J; junction bases unmatched: 6. CDR3 nucleotide sequence: TGTGCCAGCAGACAGGGGACAGGCGATTCACCCCTCCACTTT. Its translation: CASRQGTGDSPLHF.

This clonotype was picked up many times. The DNA for the CDR3 is TGTGCCAGCAGCTTGGGGGATAGGACCACCGGGGAGCTGTTTTTT. Residues: CASSLGDRTTGELFF. The chain employs TRBV7-9 and TRBJ2-2; D tentatively reads TRBD1 or TRBD2 (5 bases each). Trimming shortened V by 3 bases and J by 4 bases, and 12 bases separated the two germline ends. CDR3 length equals 15 residues. Germline V gives CDR1 SEHNR, CDR2 FQNEAQ (reference sequence). Supplemented by reference TRBV7-9 and TRBJ2-2, the full variable domain reads DTGVSQNPRHKITKRGQNVTFRCDPISEHNRLYWYRQTLGQGPEFLTYFQNEAQLEKSRLLSDRFSAERPKGSFSTLEIQRTEQGDSAMYLCASSLGDRTTGELFFGEGSRLTVL.

This rearrangement joins TRBV29-1 to TRBJ2-1, with 12 bases matching TRBD2. The J segment lost 8 bases and the V segment lost 6 bases, leaving 11 bases of the junction unmatched. Germline V lookup: CDR1 SQVTM, CDR2 ANQGSEA. The CDR3 consists of 15 residues. CDR3 bases: TGCAGCGTACTCCCTCACGCTAGCGGGGGGGATGAGCAGTTCTTC. The encoded protein is CSVLPHASGGDEQFF.

The chain recombines TRBV6-2 or TRBV6-3 with TRBJ2-7; the match to TRBD1 covers 7 bases. J gave up 2 bases and V 2 bases, and 3 bases lay outside the gene matches. From germline, CDR1 is MNHEY and CDR2 SVGEGT. The CDR3 is 14 amino acids. CDR3 sequence: CASSYLGQTYEQYF. In DNA form, the CDR3 reads TGTGCCAGCAGTTACCTGGGACAGACCTACGAGCAGTACTTC.

The chain carries TRBV6-5 and TRBJ2-5, with no clear D. V lost 4 bases and J 0 bases, leaving 12 bases between the germline ends. Germline-derived CDR1 and CDR2 are MNHEY and SVGAGI. The CDR3 totals 15 residues. The CDR3: CASSSRVLYQETQYF. The CDR3, as DNA: TGTGCCAGCAGTTCTCGCGTGCTTTACCAAGAGACCCAGTACTTC.

The table lists this clonotype with many counts. The V and J genes are TRBV5-1 and TRBJ2-2; D uncertain. Trimming shortened V by 4 bases and J by 2 bases, and 9 bases separated the two germline ends. Germline V lookup: CDR1 SGHRS, CDR2 YFSETQ. This CDR3 has 14 amino acids. For the CDR3, the DNA is TGCGCCAGCAGCCCACCTTTCAACACCGGGGAGCTGTTTTTT. Its protein product is CASSPPFNTGELFF.

This chain connects TRBV29-1 to TRBJ2-6, with D possibly TRBD2 on 5 matching bases. The CDR3 runs 13 residues. V was shortened by 7 bases and J by 4 bases, with 11 bases between the two germline ends. Germline-derived CDR1 and CDR2 are SQVTM and ANQGSEA. CDR3: CSASGSGANVLTF. In DNA, the CDR3 is TGCAGCGCCTCGGGGAGCGGGGCCAACGTCCTGACTTTC.

This sequence joins TRBV7-6 and TRBJ1-1; 8 bases line up with TRBD1. CDR3 length equals 13 residues. Trimming cost V 6 bases and J 3 bases; bases outside gene matches: 3. The germline gives CDR1 SGHVS, CDR2 FNYEAQ. The CDR3 nucleotides are TGTGCCAGCAGATCACAGGGGGACACTGAAGCTTTCTTT. Encoded protein: CASRSQGDTEAFF.

With respect to this clonotype: The conserved phenylalanine or tryptophan is not found at the CDR3 terminus, so this likely reflects a read error. The chain carries TRBV7-9 and TRBJ2-7, with D perhaps TRBD1 (6 bases). Trimming took 5 bases from V and 4 from J, leaving 12 bases between them. Germline V lookup: CDR1 SEHNR, CDR2 FQNEAQ (reference sequence). This CDR3 has 13 amino acids. Here the CDR3 reads CASSPTGKYEQYS. DNA for the CDR3: TGTGCCAGCAGCCCGACAGGAAAATACGAGCAGTACTCC.

This clonotype has a handful of counts. The gene calls are TRBV5-1 and TRBJ2-1; TRBD1 is a possible D gene (6 bases). V shed 5 bases and J shed 7 bases, with 22 bases lying between them. Per the germline V gene, CDR1 is SGHRS and CDR2 is YFSETQ. The CDR3 is 16 residues long. The CDR3 DNA is TGCGCCAGCAGTCCTGAGGCCGGGACAACTTGGAATGAGCAGTTCTTC. Translation: CASSPEAGTTWNEQFF.

The rearrangement joins TRBV30 to TRBJ2-7, with D possibly being TRBD1 (6 bases). Germline CDR1 reads GTSNPN; CDR2 reads SVGIG (reference sequence). V shed 7 bases and J shed 3 bases, with 16 bases lying between them. CDR3 size: 13 residues. CDR3 loop: CASTGQAIYEQYF. CDR3 nucleotide sequence: TGTGCCTCCACGGGACAAGCTATCTACGAGCAGTACTTC.

The rearrangement joins TRBV4-3 to TRBJ2-7; a possible D gene is TRBD2 (6 bases). The germline gives CDR1 LGHNA, CDR2 YSLEER. This CDR3 has 13 residues. Trimming pared 2 bases from V and 5 bases from J, leaving 10 bases between. The CDR3 DNA sequence: TGCGCCAGCAGCCAATCGGGGGTTAACGAGCAGTACTTC. Translated, it gives CASSQSGVNEQYF.

Concerning this clonotype: The missing conserved phenylalanine or tryptophan at the end of this CDR3 makes a read error likely. The V and J genes are TRBV20-1 and TRBJ1-6; TRBD1 agrees at 10 bases. V trimming: 6 bases; J trimming: 7 bases; junction bases outside the gene matches: 3. This CDR3 is 13 amino acids long. CDR1 and CDR2 (germline): DFQATT, SNEGSKA (reference sequence). CDR3 loop: CSAKGQGNSPLHC. CDR3 sequence (DNA): TGCAGTGCAAAGGGACAGGGGAATTCACCCCTCCACTGT.

This clonotype was found many times. This sequence joins TRBV29-1 and TRBJ2-7, with D perhaps matching TRBD1 (5 bases). Germline CDR1 is SQVTM and CDR2 is ANQGSEA. The V end was cut by 4 bases, the J end by 2 bases, with 9 bases between. The CDR3 covers 12 residues. The CDR3 nucleotides read TGCAGCGTTGCAAGGGGCCCCTACGAGCAGTACTTC. This codes for CSVARGPYEQYF.

This clonotype was detected only a few times. The genes are TRBV11-2 and TRBJ2-3; D perhaps matches TRBD2 (6 bases). This CDR3 is built from 19 residues. The V gene's germline CDR1 is SGHAT and CDR2 FQNNGV. V was pared by 1 base and J by 3 bases, with 23 bases between. CDR3 bases: TGTGCCAGCAGCTTAGGGTTTGCGGGAAGGGCTAAGCGTACAGATACGCAGTATTTT. Translation gives CASSLGFAGRAKRTDTQYF. The complete variable domain, with remaining parts taken from reference TRBV11-2 and TRBJ2-3, reads EAGVAQSPRYKIIEKRQSVAFWCNPISGHATLYWYQQILGQGPKLLIQFQNNGVVDDSQLPKDRFSAERLKGVDSTLKIQPAKLEDSAVYLCASSLGFAGRAKRTDTQYFGPGTRLTVL.

CDR3 DNA: TGCAGCGTCGAATATGGACAGGGGGCGTACGAGCAGTACTTC. It encodes CSVEYGQGAYEQYF. The chain employs TRBV29-1 and TRBJ2-7, with 11 bases matching TRBD1. Trimming removed 6 bases from V and 4 bases from J; junction bases left unmatched: 8. The CDR3 length is 14 residues. CDR1 and CDR2 from the germline V gene are SQVTM and ANQGSEA.

This clonotype was recorded a few times. CDR3 nucleotide sequence: TGTGCCAGTATCTCGAGCGGGGGGGCGACCGGGGAGCTGTTTTTT. It is translated as CASISSGGATGELFF. The chain links TRBV19 to TRBJ2-2; 10 nucleotides align to TRBD2. The V segment lost 7 bases and the J segment 5 bases; nucleotides outside the gene matches: 7. Germline CDR1 reads LNHDA; CDR2 reads SQIVND (reference sequence). The CDR3 has 15 residues.

The genes are TRBV10-3 and TRBJ2-3; 9 positions match TRBD1. Germline values: CDR1 ENHRY, CDR2 SYGVKD. After removal of 8 bases from V and 2 bases from J, the junction contained 5 bases not matched to a gene. This CDR3 is built from 14 residues. DNA for the CDR3: TGTGCCATCGGGGGACAGGGAATCACAGATACGCAGTATTTT. Its protein is CAIGGQGITDTQYF.

The rearrangement uses TRBV28 and TRBJ2-5, with no clear D. This CDR3 is built from 16 residues. The germline CDR1 and CDR2 sequences are MDHEN and SYDVKM. V was pared by 6 bases and J by 5 bases, with 22 bases between. The CDR3, as DNA: TGTGCCAGCAGCTCCGGTGGTGGTCGGCAGGTCGAGACCCAGTACTTC. Residues: CASSSGGGRQVETQYF.

The table lists this clonotype with many counts. This rearrangement joins TRBV28 to TRBJ2-1; weak D call: TRBD2 (6 bases). The V gene's germline CDR1 is MDHEN and CDR2 SYDVKM. V lost 4 bases to trimming and J lost 9 bases, with 19 bases between them. The CDR3 has 15 residues. CDR3 bases: TGTGCCAGCAGTTCCCCCGGGGCGGTGGAGGGTGAGCAGTTCTTC. Protein product: CASSSPGAVEGEQFF.

This chain joins TRBV7-8 and TRBJ2-2, with unresolved D. Trimming stripped 1 base from V and 1 base from J, with 19 bases between. CDR1 SGHVS and CDR2 FQNEAQ come from the germline V gene. The CDR3 has 19 amino acids. The CDR3 DNA follows: TGTGCCAGCAGCTTAGAAGTTGGCATGGGTACGGGGAACACCGGGGAGCTGTTTTTT. This encodes CASSLEVGMGTGNTGELFF.

The chain has TRBV20-1 and TRBJ2-7, with D perhaps being TRBD1 or TRBD2 (7 bases each). Germline loops: CDR1 DFQATT, CDR2 SNEGSKA (reference sequence). The CDR3 covers 16 residues. The V end lost 5 bases, the J end lost 5 bases, and 25 bases lay between the germline ends. The CDR3 reads CSASPLTGEGPHEQYF. CDR3 in DNA: TGCAGTGCTTCCCCCCTTACAGGGGAGGGTCCCCACGAGCAGTACTTC.

V is TRBV27 and J is TRBJ2-3; D may be TRBD2 (6 bases). The CDR3 extends over 18 amino acids. Germline V gene data show CDR1 as MNHEY and CDR2 as SMNVEV (reference sequence). The V end was cut by 5 bases, the J end by 3 bases, with 24 bases between. CDR3 in amino acids: CASSPFLAWGSGTDTQYF. Here the CDR3 DNA reads TGTGCCAGCAGTCCGTTCCTTGCCTGGGGGAGCGGGACAGATACGCAGTATTTT.

There are a few counts of this clonotype. The genes are TRBV4-3 and TRBJ1-4; 11 bases agree with TRBD1. The CDR3 covers 17 residues. Germline lookup yields CDR1 LGHNA and CDR2 YSLEER. The V and J ends lost 4 bases and 8 bases, in that order; junction bases with no gene match: 12. The CDR3 spells CASSPTRGQGAVEKLFF. As DNA, the CDR3 is TGCGCCAGCAGCCCGACCCGAGGACAGGGGGCGGTAGAAAAACTGTTTTTT.

This clonotype was picked up many times. The CDR3 protein is CATSDPGTNNEQFF. The DNA of the CDR3 is TGTGCCACCAGTGATCCGGGGACAAACAATGAGCAGTTCTTC. The V call is TRBV24-1, the J call TRBJ2-1; D is possibly TRBD1 (6 bases). The germline CDR1 and CDR2 sequences are KGHDR and SFDVKD. The CDR3 runs 14 residues. V was trimmed by 3 bases and J by 5 bases, leaving 10 bases between them.

In its sample, this clonotype was seen a few times. The chain is built from TRBV5-1 and TRBJ1-1, with TRBD1 matching 9 bases. The CDR3 runs 14 residues. CDR1 is SGHRS, CDR2 YFSETQ, per germline. With V trimmed by 8 bases and J by 1 base, 6 bases remained unmatched. Here the CDR3 DNA reads TGCGCCAGTCAACCGGGACAGGGGAACACTGAAGCTTTCTTT. It yields the protein CASQPGQGNTEAFF. The variable domain in full, with the rest retrieved from reference TRBV5-1 and TRBJ1-1, is KAGVTQTPRYLIKTRGQQVTLSCSPISGHRSVSWYQQTPGQGLQFLFEYFSETQRNKGNFPGRFSGRQFSNSRSEMNVSTLELGDSALYLCASQPGQGNTEAFFGQGTRLTVV.

The rearrangement links TRBV6-1 to TRBJ2-1; tentative D call: TRBD2 (5 bases). Germline CDR1 MNHNS, CDR2 SASEGT. The germline V and J ends were trimmed by 5 bases and 1 base, with 9 bases remaining between them. The CDR3 consists of 14 residues. The CDR3 region has the DNA TGTGCCAGCAGTAGGAGGACTTCCTACAATGAGCAGTTCTTC. Protein sequence: CASSRRTSYNEQFF.